The present T cell receptor (beta chain) was sequenced within a study of Ad26.COV2.S vaccination and SARS-CoV-2 variants. About the study: This donor came from the COV1001 trial of Ad26.COV2.S.

The protocol was immunoSEQ multiplex PCR, while the TCRdb copy is restricted to in-frame clones and leaves out a portion. The sample records 400,000 to 450,000 clones, about 92% being singletons. The germline CDR1 and CDR2 sequences are MDHEN and SYDVKM. J was trimmed by 6 bases and V by 3 bases; bases with no gene match: 9. This CDR3 spans 17 amino acids. The table lists this clone with a count of one. Treatment noted: 15 to 20 received Ad26.COV2.S at low or high dose, single or two shots; a few received placebo; per-sample allocation not given. Sampling happened 63 days after the first vaccine or placebo injection. Based in Boston, the donor was an adult of 18-55 years.

The V gene is TRBV28, the J gene TRBJ2-1; 12 bases are shared with TRBD2. The source of this sequence is a person aged 18-65 years who received the Ad26.COV2.S COVID-19 vaccine or a placebo. Source: peripheral blood, taken in a trial of Ad26.COV2.S vaccine versus placebo. In DNA form, the CDR3 reads TGTGCCAGCAGTTTGCCTAGACTAGCGGGAGCGGGCAATGAGCAGTTCTTC. Its protein is CASSLPRLAGAGNEQFF.